This T cell receptor (beta chain) was documented in a study of T cell changes during pregnancy in multiple sclerosis. V trimming: 0 bases; J trimming: 4 bases; junction bases outside the gene matches: 14. The CDR3 covers 20 residues. CDR1 is MGHRA and CDR2 is YSYEKL in the germline V gene. Method: immunoSEQ multiplex PCR; TCRdb's copy keeps in-frame clones and lacks some. The sample has 100,000 or so clones; 90% to 95% are singletons. V is TRBV4-1 and J is TRBJ2-3; 12 bases match TRBD2. This TCR was sampled from a female donor with multiple sclerosis, enrolled in a pregnancy study. Specimen: peripheral blood, collected before pregnancy. The CDR3 sequence is CASSQEFLAGGLGTSDTQYF. The CDR3, as DNA: TGCGCCAGCAGCCAAGAATTCCTAGCGGGAGGGCTCGGAACTTCAGATACGCAGTATTTT.